This T cell receptor beta chain was sequenced for a study of T-cell reconstitution after alpha-beta-depleted transplantation in children. Study-wide findings and caveats: Several hundred expanded graft clones reportedly were the source of alpha-beta T cells about two months after transplant. One year post-transplant, T-cell counts and diversity were largely derived from T cells produced anew. For some patients, TCRbeta diversity was high at day 60 because of recipient T cells and thymic progenitors that survived.

The library targeted TCRbeta and was prepared with unique molecular identifiers. MiXCR was run by TCRdb on the PCR reads, yielding one entry per CDR3 protein. The sample yields 400,000 to 550,000 distinct CDR3 sequences, 10% to 13% seen once. The CDR3 runs to 12 residues. The J segment lost 6 bases and the V segment lost 11 bases, leaving 7 bases of the junction unmatched. Germline CDR1 and CDR2: SGHVS and FQNEAQ. This clonotype was counted ten times or more. No antigen is known for it. The sequencing here drew on PBMCs, taken before TCRalphabeta/CD19-depleted stem cell transplant. This clonotype was sampled from a child aged 2-9 years with inherited bone marrow failure, due to receive a stem cell transplant. The chain is built from TRBV7-8 and TRBJ2-1, with TRBD1 identical over 7 bases. The CDR3 DNA reads as TGTGCCGCGACAGGGCTTCTCAATGAGCAGTTCTTC. Translating it yields CAATGLLNEQFF.